The source of this TCR beta chain is a study of OX40 agonist ivuxolimab in advanced cancers. Per the germline V gene, CDR1 is SGHTA and CDR2 is FQGNSA. The CDR3 has 14 amino acids. Trimming cost V 3 bases and J 1 base, with 8 bases left between them. Clones were read by immunoSEQ multiplex PCR, and TCRdb kept only the in-frame ones, dropping some. The repertoire holds 77,000 or so clones, about 73% seen once, with roughly 5.4% in the top ten. In regard to this clone: What it recognizes is unknown.

Whole-study findings and limits: Patients who responded partially at 0.1-3.0 mg/kg showed clonal expansion ranking among the lowest.

Excluded were patients having autoimmune disease history or systemic immunosuppression. The chain carries TRBV7-2 and TRBJ2-3, with D possibly matching TRBD2 (5 bases). The sample in question was CD4+ or CD8+ T cells sorted from blood, obtained in a trial of the OX40 agonist ivuxolimab. The sequence was obtained from an adult with an advanced solid tumor such as melanoma, head and neck, liver or kidney cancer. CDR3 nucleotides: TGTGCCAGCAGCTTGAATAGCGGCACAGATACGCAGTATTTT. It is translated as CASSLNSGTDTQYF.